This T cell receptor (beta chain) was sequenced for a study of blood T cell repertoires in COVID-19. About the research overall: Sites across the United States, Italy and Spain contributed samples from acute and convalescent COVID-19. PBMCs, B-cell-depleted T cells, or T cells provided the cDNA or gDNA that made up the material.

CDR1 MDHEN and CDR2 SYDVKM come from the germline V gene. This CDR3 region has 14 residues. J was trimmed by 4 bases and V by 7 bases; bases with no gene match: 8. As handled by the study authors: Using reference gene primer amplification, nucleated cell counts were estimated. Sequencing used immunoSEQ multiplex PCR; TCRdb keeps in-frame clones, though not all of them. V, J and clone size derive from that table, while D and trimming were established from the DNA sequence. The table records 65,000 to 90,000 clones, 86% of them present only once. The chain links TRBV28 to TRBJ1-1; 8 bases line up with TRBD1. The clonotype comes from a man aged 45-65 years with active COVID-19. Sample: peripheral blood. The CDR3 loop is CASNYQGAVTEAFF. The DNA of the CDR3 is TGTGCCAGCAATTACCAGGGGGCGGTCACTGAAGCTTTCTTT.